This is a list of T cell receptor beta chains from one sample in a study of blood T cell repertoires in COVID-19. Clones were sequenced by immunoSEQ multiplex PCR, and TCRdb holds only the in-frame ones, with some missing. The sample includes 210,000 or so clones, about 83% of them seen just once. The sample comprised peripheral blood. These receptors all come from a woman younger than 45 with COVID-19, enrolled during active disease. Each CDR3 is given with its conserved first and last residue. Each record gives: V gene, D gene, CDR3 length, clone size, J gene, CDR3 protein, CDR3 DNA. D genes are given only for firm matches. Clone size appears in some rows only: once, few, many, or a class for an expanded clone.

TRBV2	TRBD1	15	.	TRBJ2-3	CASSTGAHSTDTQYF	TGTGCCAGCAGTACAGGGGCGCATAGCACAGATACGCAGTATTTT
TRBV7-6	.	15	once	TRBJ2-7	CASSLAPGAHYEQYF	TGTGCCAGCAGCTTAGCTCCAGGGGCCCATTACGAGCAGTACTTC
TRBV7-2	TRBD2	15	few	TRBJ2-1	CASSSSGGAYNEQFF	TGTGCCAGCAGCTCTAGCGGGGGGGCCTACAATGAGCAGTTCTTC
TRBV5-6	TRBD1	17	.	TRBJ2-7	CASSYTGWTGRSYEQYF	TGTGCCAGCAGCTACACAGGCTGGACAGGGCGCTCCTACGAGCAGTACTTC
TRBV18	TRBD2	15	.	TRBJ2-7	CASSPGVSSGYEQYF	TGTGCCAGCTCACCAGGTGTGTCTAGCGGCTACGAGCAGTACTTC
TRBV10-3	.	14	.	TRBJ1-1	CAISERGLDTEAFF	TGTGCCATCAGTGAGCGGGGGTTGGACACTGAAGCTTTCTTT
TRBV7-3	TRBD1	16	.	TRBJ2-1	CASSPSPGTEYNEQFF	TGTGCCAGCAGCCCTTCCCCCGGGACAGAGTACAATGAGCAGTTCTTC
TRBV9	.	17	.	TRBJ2-1	CASSVSGVSSSYNEQFF	TGTGCCAGCAGCGTATCAGGCGTATCGTCCTCCTACAATGAGCAGTTCTTC
TRBV2	.	15	.	TRBJ2-3	CASRLNRRNTDTQYF	TGTGCCAGCCGTTTGAACAGGAGAAACACAGATACGCAGTATTTT
TRBV9	.	13	.	TRBJ1-2	CASSDSLRYGYTF	TGTGCCAGCAGCGACAGTCTTCGCTATGGCTACACCTTC
TRBV19	.	13	.	TRBJ2-7	CASSDQNRAEQYF	TGTGCCAGTAGTGATCAAAACAGGGCCGAGCAGTACTTC
TRBV7-2	TRBD2	15	.	TRBJ2-3	CASSLAGGTADTQYF	TGTGCCAGCAGCCTAGCGGGGGGGACCGCAGATACGCAGTATTTT
TRBV27	.	16	once	TRBJ1-5	CASSLMGQGGKQPQHF	TGTGCCAGCAGTTTAATGGGCCAGGGAGGAAAGCAGCCCCAGCATTTT
TRBV6-2/TRBV6-3	TRBD1	16	.	TRBJ1-3	CASSRTQGAFGNTIYF	TGTGCCAGCAGTAGAACGCAGGGGGCGTTTGGAAACACCATATATTTT
TRBV9	TRBD2	20	.	TRBJ2-1	CASSVRVGREREASYNEQFF	TGTGCCAGCAGCGTCCGAGTCGGTAGGGAGCGGGAGGCCTCCTACAATGAGCAGTTCTTC
TRBV4-3	.	15	.	TRBJ2-3	CASSPGPAGTDTQYF	TGCGCCAGCAGCCCGGGCCCGGCAGGGACAGATACGCAGTATTTT
TRBV4-3	.	15	.	TRBJ2-3	CASSPRVSAADTQYF	TGCGCCAGCAGCCCACGGGTCTCAGCTGCAGATACGCAGTATTTT
TRBV12-5	.	13	once	TRBJ2-2	CASGFQNTGELFF	TGTGCTAGTGGTTTTCAGAACACCGGGGAGCTGTTTTTT